This T cell receptor (beta chain) originates from a study of blood T cell repertoires in COVID-19. Study overall: The United States, Italy and Spain provided the acute and convalescent COVID-19 samples.

As handled by the study authors: Scientists estimated how many nucleated cells there were by amplifying reference gene primers. TCRdb's copy holds only in-frame clones and misses some; the assay was immunoSEQ multiplex PCR. The DNA gave D and trimming, while V, J and clone size come from that table. The table records approximately 76,000 clones, approximately 89% of them present only once. Germline CDR1 and CDR2: SGHAT and FQDESV (reference sequence). This CDR3 spans 15 amino acids. V gave up 1 base and J gave up 6 bases, with 13 bases separating them. The chain combines TRBV11-1 with TRBJ2-1, with TRBD1 as a possible D gene (6 bases). This TCR came from an older woman with acute or convalescent COVID-19. The sample was peripheral blood. In DNA, the CDR3 is TGTGCCAGCAGCTTAGTACAGGGTCTTGGCAATGAGCAGTTCTTC. It specifies CASSLVQGLGNEQFF.